The sequence of this T cell receptor beta chain was determined in a study of breast tumors, draining lymph nodes, adjacent tissues. TCRdb independently ran MiXCR on the multiplex PCR reads; one entry per CDR3 protein. The data show about 15,000 distinct CDR3 sequences, more than 40% seen once. At least ten counts were recorded for this clonotype. The receptor's source is a female donor with breast cancer. Some clones in this sample may be carry-over from other donors' samples. The sequenced sample consisted of tumor-adjacent breast tissue.

CDR3 DNA sequence: TGTGCCACCAGTGCCTTGACCACCGGGGAGCTGTTTTTT. Its protein product is CATSALTTGELFF. The gene calls are TRBV24-1 and TRBJ2-2; D unresolved. CDR1 and CDR2 (germline): KGHDR, SFDVKD. The CDR3 sequence is 13 residues long. Deletions cut 5 bases from V and 4 bases from J, with 7 bases between.